A selection of T cell receptor beta chains follows, all from one sample in a study of cytomegalovirus exposure and HLA in healthy donors. The table came from immunoSEQ multiplex PCR; TCRdb's copy has only in-frame clones and leaves some out. The table lists about 120,000 clones, approximately 78% of them singletons. The sequencing sample was made of PBMCs. Receptor source: a woman younger than 45 in good health and CMV-seropositive. CDR3s include the opening cysteine and the closing phenylalanine or tryptophan. A row's size may be missing; if present it is once, few, many or a size class.

TRBJ1-4,TRBV14,once,15,CASSQGGQGLEKLFF
TRBJ2-1,TRBV6-5,NA,13,CASRGASYNEQFF
TRBJ2-1,TRBV6-1,NA,15,CASSLNPGGYNEQFF
NA,TRBV5-1,NA,14,CASRILAGRYEQYF
TRBJ2-3,TRBV6-6,NA,13,CASSRDRAAAQYF
TRBJ1-4,TRBV19,few,15,CASSTIGGTNEKLFF
TRBJ1-2,TRBV4-2,NA,14,CASSSDRVNYGYTF
TRBJ1-2,TRBV7-9,NA,12,CSSSLAAGPKSF
TRBJ2-2,TRBV30,NA,14,CAWSSQGWGGELFF
TRBJ1-1,TRBV7-9,NA,13,CASSATRNTEAFF
TRBJ1-2,TRBV27,NA,13,CASPDILLNGYTF
TRBJ2-5,TRBV7-2,NA,14,CASSRLADQETQYF
TRBJ1-5,TRBV2,few,14,CATRGQGWNQPQHF